The present entry profiles one T cell receptor beta chain with its context. The V end was cut by 0 bases, the J end by 0 bases, with 10 bases between. The CDR3 covers 15 residues. Germline assignment: CDR1 SGDLS and CDR2 YYNGEE. The data were produced by immunoSEQ multiplex PCR, yet TCRdb's version contains in-frame clones alone and is incomplete. The profile shows 450,000 to 500,000 clones, roughly 80% of them singletons. This sample was taken from a study of shared clonotypes between healthy human individuals. The sequence was collected from a woman aged 40 to 49 in good health. Some clones in this sample may be carry-over from other donors' samples. The sequenced sample consisted of PBMCs. The genes are TRBV9 and TRBJ2-7, with D possibly being TRBD2 (6 bases). The CDR3 DNA reads TGTGCCAGCAGCGTAGATCAGGGACTCTCCTACGAGCAGTACTTC. It is translated as CASSVDQGLSYEQYF.